Following are 13 T cell receptor beta chains from one sample sequenced in a study of cytomegalovirus exposure and HLA in healthy donors. The PCR contained 60 Vbeta and 13 Jbeta primers. Sequencing used immunoSEQ multiplex PCR; TCRdb keeps in-frame clones, though not all of them. The sample lists 55,000 to 65,000 clones; about four fifths were seen once. Sequences were obtained from PBMCs. These receptors were collected from a middle-aged woman in good health and CMV-seronegative.

V gene TRBV18 combines with J gene TRBJ1-1, with a weak D call TRBD1 (5 bases). This CDR3 has 16 amino acids. V was cut by 3 bases and J by 4 bases, with 18 bases left in between. Germline lookup yields CDR1 KGHSH and CDR2 LQKENI. The CDR3 spells CASSPSLGLGATEAFF. CDR3 DNA sequence: TGTGCCAGCTCACCCTCCCTGGGGTTAGGGGCCACTGAAGCTTTCTTT.

This clone was seen only once. The J gene is TRBJ1-3, the V gene TRBV6-1, with 7 nucleotides matching TRBD1. The ends lost 4 bases at V and 0 bases at J; junction bases unmatched: 6. The germline CDR1 and CDR2 sequences are MNHNS and SASEGT. This CDR3 is built from 16 residues. The CDR3 is CASSGGTARSGNTIYF. The CDR3 region has the DNA TGTGCCAGCAGTGGGGGGACAGCTCGCTCTGGAAACACCATATATTTT.

V is TRBV2 and J is TRBJ1-5, with a weak D call TRBD1 (5 bases). The CDR3 runs 14 residues. The V end lost 7 bases, the J end lost 7 bases, and 17 bases lay between the germline ends. The V gene's germline CDR1 is SNHLY and CDR2 FYNNEI. DNA for the CDR3: TGTGCCAGCACCCGAGAGTCAGGGCCACAGCCCCAGCATTTT. Its protein is CASTRESGPQPQHF.

This clone was detected once. CDR3 amino acids: CASSLAGSGVYNEQFF. CDR3 in DNA: TGCGCCAGCAGCTTGGCCGGGTCGGGAGTCTACAATGAGCAGTTCTTC. The V and J genes are TRBV5-1 and TRBJ2-1; tentative D call: TRBD2 (6 bases). Trimming stripped 0 bases from V and 3 bases from J, with 13 bases between. In germline, CDR1 is SGHRS, CDR2 YFSETQ. The CDR3 runs 16 residues. The full variable domain, its missing parts supplied by reference TRBV5-1 and TRBJ2-1, is KAGVTQTPRYLIKTRGQQVTLSCSPISGHRSVSWYQQTPGQGLQFLFEYFSETQRNKGNFPGRFSGRQFSNSRSEMNVSTLELGDSALYLCASSLAGSGVYNEQFFGPGTRLTVL.

This sequence joins TRBV19 and TRBJ2-5; 14 nucleotides align to TRBD2. Unmatched junction bases numbered 5, after V lost 6 bases and J lost 5 bases. This CDR3 has 15 amino acids. Germline CDR1 reads LNHDA; CDR2 reads SQIVND (reference sequence). The CDR3, as DNA: TGTGCCAGTAGAGCGACTAGCGGGAGGGAGGAGACCCAGTACTTC. This encodes CASRATSGREETQYF.

This chain uses TRBV5-5 with TRBJ2-5; 7 nucleotides match TRBD2. The V segment lost 1 base and the J segment 5 bases; nucleotides outside the gene matches: 5. There are 14 residues in the CDR3. CDR1 is SGHKS and CDR2 is YYEKEE in the germline V gene (reference sequence). The CDR3 protein is CASSLILGGETQYF. The CDR3 nucleotides are TGTGCCAGCAGCTTGATCCTGGGAGGGGAGACCCAGTACTTC.

This chain links TRBV2 with TRBJ2-2; weak D call: TRBD1 (5 bases). Germline-derived CDR1 and CDR2 are SNHLY and FYNNEI. CDR3 size: 13 residues. V was cut by 6 bases and J by 5 bases, with 10 bases left in between. The CDR3 DNA reads as TGTGCCAGCAGCCGAAGGACAACCGGGGAGCTGTTTTTT. Its protein product is CASSRRTTGELFF.

The chain is built from TRBV10-1 and TRBJ2-1, with 14 bases that match TRBD2. The V gene's germline CDR1 is WNHNN and CDR2 SYGVQD (reference sequence). The CDR3 consists of 17 residues. Trimming cost V 6 bases and J 1 base; bases outside gene matches: 5. The CDR3 DNA follows: TGCGCCAGCAGGGGACTAGCGGGAGTGTGGTCCTACAATGAGCAGTTCTTC. Translated: CASRGLAGVWSYNEQFF.

The chain links TRBV27 to TRBJ2-7, with 12 bases that match TRBD2. After removal of 7 bases from V and 3 bases from J, the junction contained 4 bases not matched to a gene. CDR3 length: 14 residues. Looked up from germline, CDR1 is MNHEY and CDR2 is SMNVEV (reference sequence). CDR3 sequence: CASTPTSGSYEQYF. The CDR3 nucleotides read TGTGCCAGCACCCCGACTAGCGGGAGCTACGAGCAGTACTTC.

This chain connects TRBV2 to TRBJ2-5; 8 bases agree with TRBD2. Trimming took 7 bases from V and 2 from J; bases not matched to a gene: 6. Germline V CDR1 and CDR2: SNHLY, FYNNEI. The CDR3 extends over 14 amino acids. The CDR3 DNA reads TGTGCCAGCAAAACTAGCGGCGTTCAAGAGACCCAGTACTTC. The encoded protein is CASKTSGVQETQYF.

The gene calls are TRBV5-8 and TRBJ2-4; the D gene is possibly TRBD1 (5 bases). Deletions cut 2 bases from V and 1 base from J, with 13 bases between. The CDR3 totals 16 residues. Per germline, CDR1 SGHTS and CDR2 YDEGEE. This CDR3 reads CASSLQTVRAKNIQYF. For the CDR3, the DNA is TGTGCCAGCAGCTTACAGACAGTACGGGCCAAAAACATTCAGTACTTC.

J is TRBJ2-5 and V is TRBV19; 10 positions agree with TRBD2. V trimming: 7 bases; J trimming: 5 bases; junction bases outside the gene matches: 10. The CDR3 is made up of 15 amino acids. CDR1 and CDR2 (germline): LNHDA, SQIVND (reference sequence). CDR3 sequence reads: CASKSWTSGRETQYF. The CDR3 DNA sequence: TGTGCCAGTAAAAGCTGGACTAGCGGTAGGGAGACCCAGTACTTC.

This rearrangement joins TRBV5-1 to TRBJ2-3; 8 bases are shared with TRBD2. CDR3 size: 17 residues. V lost 0 bases, J lost 5 bases, and 11 bases stayed unmatched. Germline values: CDR1 SGHRS, CDR2 YFSETQ. The CDR3 loop is CASSLGPIREGRDTQYF. The CDR3 nucleotides are TGCGCCAGCAGCTTGGGGCCTATACGGGAGGGCCGAGATACGCAGTATTTT. Full variable domain (outside the CDR3, taken from reference TRBV5-1 and TRBJ2-3): KAGVTQTPRYLIKTRGQQVTLSCSPISGHRSVSWYQQTPGQGLQFLFEYFSETQRNKGNFPGRFSGRQFSNSRSEMNVSTLELGDSALYLCASSLGPIREGRDTQYFGPGTRLTVL.